This T cell receptor (beta chain) was sequenced for a study of cytomegalovirus exposure and HLA in healthy donors. General study points: Being productive about 90% or about 30% of the time was typical of most TCR beta V segments in an earlier analysis. In a later analysis, the majority of CMV-associated beta chains seemingly showed HLA restriction. Confirmation in vitro established that a few CMV-associated chains were specific for CMV antigens.

Worth noting for this clone: Its antigen is unknown.

The germline V gene encodes CDR1 SGHNT and CDR2 YENEEA. The CDR3 runs 14 residues. V was clipped by 2 bases and J by 0 bases, with 7 bases between them. Both 60 Vbeta primers and 13 Jbeta primers went into the PCR. Only in-frame clones appear in the TCRdb table, and some are missing; sequencing was by immunoSEQ multiplex PCR. The sample consists of some 190,000 clones, over 60% of them appearing once. This sequence was found in a woman aged 40 to 55 in good health and CMV-seronegative. This chain connects TRBV11-3 to TRBJ1-1; no definite D call. Sequences were obtained from PBMCs. CDR3 in amino acids: CASSLSSLNTEAFF. DNA of the CDR3: TGTGCCAGCAGCTTATCTAGCTTGAACACTGAAGCTTTCTTT.